This T cell receptor beta chain was captured in a study of T cells after posttransplantation cyclophosphamide. Study results and limitations: After PTCy, TRB diversity resembled that of CNI/methotrexate controls.

Clones were sequenced by immunoSEQ multiplex PCR, and TCRdb holds only the in-frame ones, with some missing. This table has 9,500 to 12,000 clones, under 95% appearing once. A marrow graft followed busulfan-fludarabine conditioning, with cyclophosphamide on days +3 and +4. This clone was found a few times. Its matching antigen is unknown. Specimen: PBMCs, collected after allogeneic stem cell transplant with posttransplant cyclophosphamide. This TCR was sampled from a female patient between 30 and 45 years old who received an allogeneic stem cell transplant from an unrelated donor, was CMV-positive, and had no GVHD. Certain T cells may be donor cells from the graft.

The CDR3 region is CAITGLAGTGELFF. As DNA, the CDR3 is TGTGCCATCACCGGGCTAGCGGGGACCGGGGAGCTGTTTTTT. V is TRBV10-3 and J is TRBJ2-2; TRBD2 matches at 9 bases. V was clipped by 7 bases and J by 5 bases; unmatched bases: 5. This CDR3 has 14 residues. The germline CDR1 and CDR2 sequences are ENHRY and SYGVKD.